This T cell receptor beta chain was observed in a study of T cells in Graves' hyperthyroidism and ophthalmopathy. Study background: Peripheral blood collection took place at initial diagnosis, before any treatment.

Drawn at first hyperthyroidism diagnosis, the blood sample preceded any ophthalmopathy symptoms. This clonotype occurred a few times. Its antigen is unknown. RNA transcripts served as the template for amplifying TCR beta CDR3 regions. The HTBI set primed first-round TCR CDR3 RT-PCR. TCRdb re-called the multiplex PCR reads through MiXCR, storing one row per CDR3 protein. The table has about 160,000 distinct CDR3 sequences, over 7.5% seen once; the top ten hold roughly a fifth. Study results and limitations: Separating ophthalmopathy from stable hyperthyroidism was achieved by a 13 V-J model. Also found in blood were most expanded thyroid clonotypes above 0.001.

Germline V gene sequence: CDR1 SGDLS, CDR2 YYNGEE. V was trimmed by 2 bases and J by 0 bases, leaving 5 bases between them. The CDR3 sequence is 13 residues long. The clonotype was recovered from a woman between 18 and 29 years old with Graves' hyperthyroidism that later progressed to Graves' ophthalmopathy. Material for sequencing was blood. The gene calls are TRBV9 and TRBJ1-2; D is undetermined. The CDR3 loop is CASSVRTNYGYTF. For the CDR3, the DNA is TGTGCCAGCAGCGTCAGAACTAACTATGGCTACACCTTC.